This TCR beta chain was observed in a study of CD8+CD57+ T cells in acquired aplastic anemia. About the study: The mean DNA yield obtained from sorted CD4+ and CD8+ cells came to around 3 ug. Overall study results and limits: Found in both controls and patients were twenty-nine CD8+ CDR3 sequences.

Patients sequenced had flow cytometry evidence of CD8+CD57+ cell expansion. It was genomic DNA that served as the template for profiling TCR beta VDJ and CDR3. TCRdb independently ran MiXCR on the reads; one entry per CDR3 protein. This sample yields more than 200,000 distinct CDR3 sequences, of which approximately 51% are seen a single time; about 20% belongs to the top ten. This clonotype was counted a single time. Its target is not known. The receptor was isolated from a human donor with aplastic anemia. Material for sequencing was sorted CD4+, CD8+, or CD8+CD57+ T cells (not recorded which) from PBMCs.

The chain's CDR3 is CASSGQGEYGSYEQYF. The DNA of the CDR3 is TGTGCCAGCAGCGGACAGGGGGAATATGGGTCCTACGAGCAGTACTTC. The chain recombines TRBV2 with TRBJ2-7; 10 nucleotides line up with TRBD1. Germline values: CDR1 SNHLY, CDR2 FYNNEI. Trimming cost V 6 bases and J 1 base; bases outside gene matches: 9. CDR3 length: 16 residues. The variable domain in full, completed from reference TRBV2 and TRBJ2-7, reads EPEVTQTPSHQVTQMGQEVILRCVPISNHLYFYWYRQILGQKVEFLVSFYNNEISEKSEIFDDQFSVERPDGSNFTLKIRSTKLEDSAMYFCASSGQGEYGSYEQYFGPGTRLTVT.